The clone carrying this T cell receptor (beta chain) has more than one count but fewer than ten. The record originates from a study of T-cell memory formation after mild COVID-19. Germline V gene sequence: CDR1 SGHTA, CDR2 FQGNSA. Trimming cost V 1 base and J 10 bases; bases outside gene matches: 7. The CDR3 contains 15 residues. TCRdb passed the 5' RACE reads through MiXCR, listing each CDR3 protein once. The sample lists roughly 510,000 distinct CDR3 sequences; roughly 17% were seen once. This sequence originates from an adult woman who had mild COVID-19 (a few samples of this study predate the infection). Cell type and time point are not known. This chain links TRBV7-2 with TRBJ2-1; 10 bases line up with TRBD2. Sequencing input: PBMCs or a T cell subset sorted from them (not recorded which). CDR3 coding DNA: TGTGCCAGCAGCTTAGTCCGTCTAGCGGGGGACGAGCAGTTCTTC. Protein sequence: CASSLVRLAGDEQFF.